Each of the 27 T cell receptor beta chains below was sequenced from the same sample in a study of blood T cell repertoires in COVID-19. Sequencing used immunoSEQ multiplex PCR; TCRdb keeps in-frame clones, though not all of them. The sample carries 85,000 to 130,000 clones, less than 90% recorded once. The sequencing input was peripheral blood. The source of these receptors is a human donor in a cohort sampled during active COVID-19.

The V call is TRBV10-3, the J call TRBJ2-7; possible D gene TRBD2, 6 bases. Germline CDR1 and CDR2: ENHRY and SYGVKD. V lost 3 bases to trimming and J lost 6 bases, with 12 bases between them. CDR3 length: 13 residues. The CDR3 loop reads CAISDARTTEQYF. CDR3 coding DNA: TGTGCCATCAGTGATGCCAGGACTACCGAGCAGTACTTC.

The chain recombines TRBV3-1 (or the pseudogene TRBV3-2) with TRBJ2-5; 8 bases are shared with TRBD1. Germline V gene sequence: CDR1 LGHDT, CDR2 YNNKEL (reference sequence). This CDR3 has 16 residues. Germline trimming cut 1 base from V and 5 bases from J; bases unmatched to any gene: 9. CDR3 sequence reads: CASSQVPQGAWETQYF. The DNA of the CDR3 is TGTGCCAGCAGCCAAGTCCCCCAGGGGGCGTGGGAGACCCAGTACTTC.

The CDR3 nucleotides are TGTGCCAGCAGTTTGGGGCAGGTTAATTCACCCCTCCACTTT. This codes for CASSLGQVNSPLHF. The chain employs TRBV28 and TRBJ1-6, with a tentative D call TRBD1 (5 bases). The CDR3 is 14 residues long. The germline V and J ends were trimmed by 3 bases and 6 bases, with 9 bases remaining between them. Germline loops: CDR1 MDHEN, CDR2 SYDVKM.

This clone was picked up one time. This chain joins TRBV7-3 and TRBJ2-2; 12 bases are a match to TRBD1. CDR1 is SGHTA, CDR2 FQGTGA, per germline. The CDR3 is 18 residues long. V shed 3 bases and J 7 bases; nucleotides not matched to a gene: 12. CDR3 residues: CASSFLPGDRGRGGELFF. CDR3 sequence (DNA): TGTGCCAGCAGCTTCCTGCCCGGGGACAGGGGGCGTGGCGGGGAGCTGTTTTTT.

The chain joins TRBV27 to TRBJ1-2; D gene ambiguous. V was trimmed by 2 bases and J by 3 bases, leaving 10 bases between them. The CDR3 contains 14 residues. Germline CDR1 is MNHEY and CDR2 is SMNVEV (reference sequence). The CDR3 sequence: CASSLTAMDYGYTF. The CDR3 coding sequence is TGTGCCAGCAGTTTAACAGCCATGGACTATGGCTACACCTTC.

The V call is TRBV5-1, the J call TRBJ2-2; 7 nucleotides match TRBD1. Germline lookup yields CDR1 SGHRS and CDR2 YFSETQ. The CDR3 loop spans 15 amino acids. V shed 3 bases and J 1 base; nucleotides not matched to a gene: 3. The CDR3 here is CASSSTGVNTGELFF. The CDR3 DNA reads TGCGCCAGCAGCTCCACAGGGGTGAACACCGGGGAGCTGTTTTTT.

This sequence joins TRBV5-1 and TRBJ2-3; D is possibly TRBD1 (6 bases). The CDR3 extends over 15 amino acids. Germline CDR1 is SGHRS and CDR2 is YFSETQ. Trimming removed 6 bases at V and 0 bases at J, with 14 bases between. CDR3 sequence reads: CASTLQGLSTDTQYF. CDR3 nucleotide sequence: TGCGCCAGCACCTTACAGGGCCTTAGCACAGATACGCAGTATTTT.

The gene calls are TRBV19 and TRBJ2-2; perhaps TRBD1 as D (5 bases). Trimming shortened V by 1 base and J by 0 bases, and 6 bases separated the two germline ends. Germline V lookup: CDR1 LNHDA, CDR2 SQIVND (reference sequence). This CDR3 contains 15 residues. The CDR3 spells CASSIGQTNTGELFF. CDR3 nucleotides: TGTGCCAGTAGTATAGGACAGACGAACACCGGGGAGCTGTTTTTT.

J is TRBJ1-3 and V is TRBV28, with D possibly matching TRBD1 (5 bases). Germline V gene data show CDR1 as MDHEN and CDR2 as SYDVKM. This CDR3 contains 17 residues. V shed 4 bases and J shed 0 bases, with 16 bases lying between them. DNA of the CDR3: TGTGCCAGCAGTTCCCCAAACTCAGGGTCCTCTGGAAACACCATATATTTT. It is translated as CASSSPNSGSSGNTIYF.

The chain has TRBV9 and TRBJ1-3, with a weak D call TRBD1 (5 bases). V lost 2 bases to trimming and J lost 0 bases, with 9 bases between them. CDR3 length: 15 amino acids. Germline CDR1 SGDLS, CDR2 YYNGEE. DNA of the CDR3: TGTGCCAGCAGCGTGACAGCTGTCTCTGGAAACACCATATATTTT. It is translated as CASSVTAVSGNTIYF.

V usage is TRBV6-1 and J usage is TRBJ2-7; 10 bases line up with TRBD2. The germline V gene has CDR1 MNHNS and CDR2 SASEGT. Trimming cost V 0 bases and J 3 bases; bases outside gene matches: 5. The CDR3 totals 16 residues. CDR3 sequence reads: CASSEAVAGGFYEQYF. The CDR3 coding sequence is TGTGCCAGCAGTGAAGCTGTAGCGGGAGGATTCTACGAGCAGTACTTC.

The chain employs TRBV28 and TRBJ2-1; 10 bases align to TRBD1. Germline-derived CDR1 and CDR2 are MDHEN and SYDVKM. The trim removed 6 bases at V and 3 bases at J, leaving 5 bases unmatched. CDR3 length equals 15 residues. CDR3 sequence: CASSQGQGDYNEQFF. The CDR3 DNA sequence: TGTGCCAGCAGCCAAGGACAGGGGGACTACAATGAGCAGTTCTTC.

The rearrangement joins TRBV19 to TRBJ1-2, with 10 bases aligning to TRBD1. This CDR3 spans 14 amino acids. J was trimmed by 0 bases and V by 7 bases; bases with no gene match: 2. Germline V CDR1 and CDR2: LNHDA, SQIVND (reference sequence). CDR3 nucleotides: TGTGCCAGTACGGACAGGGGGACTAACTATGGCTACACCTTC. This sequence encodes CASTDRGTNYGYTF.

With regard to this clone: Compared with germline, one end of the junction differs, possibly owing to a read error. The chain couples TRBV5-6 to TRBJ2-5, with 9 bases aligning to TRBD2. Germline V gene lookup returns CDR1 SGHDT and CDR2 YYEEEE. The length of the CDR3 is 18 residues. CDR3: CASSLDPAGGRDQKTQYF. The DNA of the CDR3 is TGTGCCAGCAGCTTGGATCCAGCGGGGGGACGAGACCAAAAGACCCAGTACTTC.

The chain links TRBV7-9 to TRBJ2-3; D is possibly TRBD1 (6 bases). This CDR3 spans 12 amino acids. Deletions cut 5 bases from V and 7 bases from J, with 10 bases between. Per germline, CDR1 SEHNR and CDR2 FQNEAQ (reference sequence). The CDR3 loop is CASSGTPYTQYF. The CDR3 coding sequence is TGTGCCAGCAGCGGGACACCCTATACGCAGTATTTT.

The CDR3 protein is CASSLTSGGFNEQFF. The CDR3 region has the DNA TGTGCCAGTAGCCTGACTAGCGGGGGATTCAATGAGCAGTTCTTC. The chain is built from TRBV19 and TRBJ2-1; 12 bases agree with TRBD2. Per the germline V gene, CDR1 is LNHDA and CDR2 is SQIVND (reference sequence). The CDR3 contains 15 residues. J gave up 6 bases and V 6 bases, and 6 bases lay outside the gene matches.

This clone has only one observation. The chain joins TRBV5-1 to TRBJ2-5, with D possibly being TRBD2 (6 bases). Germline loops: CDR1 SGHRS, CDR2 YFSETQ. V was pared by 5 bases and J by 5 bases, with 13 bases between. There are 13 residues in the CDR3. CDR3 protein: CASRSEGLETQYF. CDR3 DNA sequence: TGCGCCAGCAGATCGGAGGGCCTCGAGACCCAGTACTTC.

The CDR3 reads CASSWRLQGDTEAFF. DNA of the CDR3: TGTGCCAGCAGCTGGCGACTACAGGGTGACACTGAAGCTTTCTTT. This chain joins TRBV7-8 and TRBJ1-1; D might be TRBD1 (6 bases). This CDR3 region has 15 residues. CDR1 is SGHVS and CDR2 is FQNEAQ in the germline V gene. Trimming left V 4 bases short and J 3 bases short, with 15 bases between.

The gene calls are TRBV2 and TRBJ2-7, with TRBD2 matching 10 bases. The CDR3 loop spans 15 amino acids. CDR1 and CDR2 from the germline V gene are SNHLY and FYNNEI. The trim removed 8 bases at V and 2 bases at J, leaving 9 bases unmatched. The CDR3 nucleotides read TGTGCCAGCGTAAAAGGAACTAGCGGGACCTACGAGCAGTACTTC. Translation gives CASVKGTSGTYEQYF. Filled out from reference TRBV2 and TRBJ2-7, the complete variable domain reads EPEVTQTPSHQVTQMGQEVILRCVPISNHLYFYWYRQILGQKVEFLVSFYNNEISEKSEIFDDQFSVERPDGSNFTLKIRSTKLEDSAMYFCASVKGTSGTYEQYFGPGTRLTVT.

This clone turned up a few times. The rearrangement links TRBV5-1 to TRBJ2-7; 7 bases match TRBD2. Trimming at V came to 0 bases and at J to 4 bases, leaving 10 bases not matched to a gene. This CDR3 is built from 16 residues. CDR1 and CDR2 from the germline V gene are SGHRS and YFSETQ. The CDR3 DNA sequence: TGCGCCAGCAGCTTGGCCTTAGCCGGGGGGTATTACGAGCAGTACTTC. Amino acids: CASSLALAGGYYEQYF.

The chain couples TRBV9 to TRBJ2-2; 10 nucleotides line up with TRBD1. Trimming at V came to 4 bases and at J to 6 bases, leaving 15 bases not matched to a gene. The CDR3 has 18 amino acids. Germline assignment: CDR1 SGDLS and CDR2 YYNGEE. CDR3 DNA: TGTGCCAGCAGCTTCTCCCTCGGGGACAGGGGTTTAGCCGGGGAGCTGTTTTTT. It yields the protein CASSFSLGDRGLAGELFF.

This sequence joins TRBV6-2 or TRBV6-3 and TRBJ2-2; TRBD2 agrees at 9 bases. From germline, CDR1 is MNHEY and CDR2 SVGEGT. The CDR3 runs 15 residues. V gave up 3 bases and J gave up 4 bases; unmatched junction bases: 3. The CDR3 spells CASSYSGSPTGELFF. CDR3 DNA: TGTGCCAGCAGTTATAGCGGGAGCCCCACCGGGGAGCTGTTTTTT.

The chain carries TRBV28 and TRBJ1-6; no clear D gene. Germline loops: CDR1 MDHEN, CDR2 SYDVKM. The CDR3 runs to 16 residues. Trimming cost V 1 base and J 0 bases, with 7 bases left between them. CDR3 sequence (DNA): TGTGCCAGCAGTTTATTGGGCAGCTCCTATAATTCACCCCTCCACTTT. Amino acids: CASSLLGSSYNSPLHF.

The chain employs TRBV6-2 or TRBV6-3 and TRBJ2-2, with a possible D match to TRBD1 (6 bases). This CDR3 spans 17 amino acids. The V end was cut by 0 bases, the J end by 2 bases, with 13 bases between. Germline lookup yields CDR1 MNHEY and CDR2 SVGEGT. Here the CDR3 DNA reads TGTGCCAGCAGTTACTCCCAGGGGACGTTAAACACCGGGGAGCTGTTTTTT. The encoded protein is CASSYSQGTLNTGELFF.

The chain links TRBV3-1 (or the pseudogene TRBV3-2) to TRBJ2-5; the match to TRBD2 covers 13 bases. Germline V CDR1 and CDR2: LGHDT, YNNKEL (reference sequence). This CDR3 has 20 residues. Losses at the gene ends were 3 bases for V and 2 bases for J; bases not matched to a gene: 15. CDR3 loop: CASSHLEGTSGEPDQETQYF. In DNA, the CDR3 is TGTGCCAGCAGCCACCTAGAAGGGACTAGCGGGGAACCAGATCAAGAGACCCAGTACTTC.

The V gene is TRBV7-2, the J gene TRBJ2-7; 7 nucleotides agree with TRBD1. J was trimmed by 6 bases and V by 5 bases; bases with no gene match: 7. CDR1 is SGHTA and CDR2 is FQGNSA in the germline V gene. This CDR3 comprises 13 residues. The CDR3 region has the DNA TGTGCCAGCAGCCCCCGGACAGGAAGCGAGCAGTACTTC. Protein: CASSPRTGSEQYF.

This clone was observed once. V is TRBV19 and J is TRBJ2-1; 11 nucleotides line up with TRBD2. After removal of 2 bases from V and 5 bases from J, the junction contained 5 bases not matched to a gene. The CDR3 length is 16 residues. Germline CDR1 and CDR2: LNHDA and SQIVND (reference sequence). The CDR3 region has the DNA TGTGCCAGTAGTATAATAGCGGGAGGGCCCCACAATGAGCAGTTCTTC. This codes for CASSIIAGGPHNEQFF. Looking up the rest from reference TRBV19 and TRBJ2-1 gives the full variable domain: DGGITQSPKYLFRKEGQNVTLSCEQNLNHDAMYWYRQDPGQGLRLIYYSQIVNDFQKGDIAEGYSVSREKKESFPLTVTSAQKNPTAFYLCASSIIAGGPHNEQFFGPGTRLTVL.